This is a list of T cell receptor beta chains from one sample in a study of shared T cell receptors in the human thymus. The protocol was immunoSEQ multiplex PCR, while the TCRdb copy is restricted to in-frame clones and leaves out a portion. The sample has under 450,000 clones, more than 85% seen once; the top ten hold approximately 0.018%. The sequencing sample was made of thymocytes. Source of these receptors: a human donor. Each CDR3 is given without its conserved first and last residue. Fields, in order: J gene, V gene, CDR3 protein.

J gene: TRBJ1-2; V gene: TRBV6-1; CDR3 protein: ASSERRQGSSGYT
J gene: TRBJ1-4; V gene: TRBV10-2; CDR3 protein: ASSEECATNEKLF
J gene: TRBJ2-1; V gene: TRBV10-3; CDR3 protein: AIRTGGNEQF
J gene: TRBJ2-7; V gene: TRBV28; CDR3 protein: ASGGLTSGRAEQY
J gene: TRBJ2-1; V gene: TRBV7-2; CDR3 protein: ASSLVSGKDRVSYNEQF
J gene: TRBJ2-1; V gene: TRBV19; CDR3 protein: ASSTGLAGPRQF
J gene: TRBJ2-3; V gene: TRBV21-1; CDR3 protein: ASSKLAECTDTQY
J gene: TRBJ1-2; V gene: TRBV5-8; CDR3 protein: ASSPGRGRQAGGYT
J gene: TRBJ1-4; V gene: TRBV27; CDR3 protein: ASSPGTAQRELF
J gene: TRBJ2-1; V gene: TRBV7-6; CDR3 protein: ASSPRGPNGRYNEQF
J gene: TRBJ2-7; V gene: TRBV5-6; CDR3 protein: ASSLQGLVSYEQY
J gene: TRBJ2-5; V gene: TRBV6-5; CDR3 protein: ASSRTGQETQY
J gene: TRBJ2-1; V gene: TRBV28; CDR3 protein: ASSLWRRPNEQF
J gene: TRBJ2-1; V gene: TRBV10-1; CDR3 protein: ASSEGGRADYNEQF
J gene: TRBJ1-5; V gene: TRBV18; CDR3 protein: ASSPGDNNQPQH
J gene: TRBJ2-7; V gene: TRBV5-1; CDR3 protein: ASSLNSGRARGEQY
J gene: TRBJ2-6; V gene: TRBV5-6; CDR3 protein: ASSLGQELGANVLT
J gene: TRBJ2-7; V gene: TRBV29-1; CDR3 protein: SVLPNPYEQY
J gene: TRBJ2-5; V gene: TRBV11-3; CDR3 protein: ASSLGSARLETQY
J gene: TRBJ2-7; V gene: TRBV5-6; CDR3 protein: ASSPITGRLFTYEQY
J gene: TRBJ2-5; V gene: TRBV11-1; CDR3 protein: ASSVGQQQETQY
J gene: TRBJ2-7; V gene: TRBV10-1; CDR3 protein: ASSESFRGTGLSYEQY
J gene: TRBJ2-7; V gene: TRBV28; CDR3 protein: ASSTSGRADEQY
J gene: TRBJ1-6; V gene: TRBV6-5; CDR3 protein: ASSYPGENSPLH
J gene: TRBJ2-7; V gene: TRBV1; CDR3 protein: TSSPPGLAEAYEQY